The 27 T cell receptor beta chains listed next were all sequenced from one sample in a study of T cells in Graves' hyperthyroidism and ophthalmopathy. Amplification targeted TCR beta CDR3 regions from RNA transcripts. When the TCR CDR3 underwent first-round RT-PCR, the HTBI primer set was used. Each CDR3 protein gets one entry after TCRdb re-called the multiplex PCR reads with MiXCR. The repertoire holds a few hundred thousand distinct CDR3 sequences, with about 13% as singletons. Material: blood. These receptors were collected from a man younger than 40 with Graves' hyperthyroidism that later progressed to Graves' ophthalmopathy.

The rearrangement joins TRBV27 to TRBJ2-4; possible D gene TRBD1, 6 bases. Trimming took off 5 bases at V and 0 bases at J, with 11 bases between the two ends. This CDR3 comprises 15 residues. Germline V lookup: CDR1 MNHEY, CDR2 SMNVEV (reference sequence). The CDR3 DNA sequence: TGTGCCAGCAGTCCTCGGACAGAAGCCAAAAACATTCAGTACTTC. Translated: CASSPRTEAKNIQYF.

Ten or more counts support this clonotype. The chain is built from TRBV28 and TRBJ1-4; the D gene is possibly TRBD1 (6 bases). Germline CDR1 reads MDHEN; CDR2 reads SYDVKM. Trimming removed 1 base from V and 7 bases from J, with 19 bases in between. The CDR3 is 17 residues long. The CDR3 coding sequence is TGTGCCAGCAGTTTATCGCGCCCCGTTGGGGGCGGTGAAAAACTGTTTTTT. Translated: CASSLSRPVGGGEKLFF.

There are a few counts of this clonotype. The chain joins TRBV10-3 to TRBJ1-2; no firm D call. The length of the CDR3 is 13 residues. The germline V gene has CDR1 ENHRY and CDR2 SYGVKD. The V gene lost 2 bases and the J gene lost 3 bases, with 7 bases spanning the gap. The CDR3: CAISEDGDYGYTF. CDR3 coding DNA: TGTGCCATCAGTGAGGACGGAGACTATGGCTACACCTTC.

V gene TRBV7-9 combines with J gene TRBJ1-6; D may be TRBD1 (5 bases). The germline V gene encodes CDR1 SEHNR and CDR2 FQNEAQ (reference sequence). The CDR3 length is 12 residues. Trimming pared 3 bases from V and 12 bases from J, leaving 9 bases between. CDR3 region: CASSFREGPLHF. CDR3 sequence (DNA): TGTGCCAGCAGCTTCAGGGAAGGACCCCTCCACTTT.

This clonotype was recorded many times. This sequence joins TRBV12-3 or TRBV12-4 and TRBJ1-3; unclear D gene. The CDR3 covers 14 residues. V was cut by 5 bases and J by 0 bases, with 8 bases left in between. The CDR3 region is CASSDYSSGNTIYF. In DNA form, the CDR3 reads TGTGCCAGCAGTGATTACAGCTCTGGAAACACCATATATTTT.

This clonotype came up a few times. The genes are TRBV7-8 and TRBJ1-6, with D possibly TRBD1 on 5 matching bases. CDR3 length: 15 residues. The germline V gene encodes CDR1 SGHVS and CDR2 FQNEAQ. V was shortened by 7 bases and J by 3 bases, with 13 bases between the two germline ends. The CDR3 spells CASTKTGNYNSPLHF. The DNA for the CDR3 is TGTGCCAGCACCAAAACAGGCAACTATAATTCACCCCTCCACTTT.

This chain uses TRBV20-1 with TRBJ1-4, with a possible D match to TRBD1 (5 bases). The CDR3 consists of 11 residues. Germline CDR1 is DFQATT and CDR2 is SNEGSKA (reference sequence). V was cut by 4 bases and J by 7 bases, with 7 bases left in between. Written as DNA, the CDR3 is TGCAGTGCTACGAGGGGTGAAAAACTGTTTTTT. As protein: CSATRGEKLFF.

This clonotype has a handful of counts. V usage is TRBV4-1 and J usage is TRBJ2-7; D unclear. CDR1 MGHRA and CDR2 YSYEKL come from the germline V gene. The CDR3 covers 14 residues. V gave up 0 bases and J gave up 0 bases, with 6 bases separating them. CDR3 coding DNA: TGCGCCAGCAGCCAAGATCACAGCTCCTACGAGCAGTACTTC. It translates to CASSQDHSSYEQYF.

DNA for the CDR3: TGTGCCAGCAGTTACTCACAGTCCTATGGCTACACCTTC. This codes for CASSYSQSYGYTF. The chain has TRBV6-5 and TRBJ1-2; D call uncertain. Trimming took off 0 bases at V and 4 bases at J, with 6 bases between the two ends. The germline gives CDR1 MNHEY, CDR2 SVGAGI. This CDR3 is built from 13 residues.

As to this clonotype: A much larger clone is a single base away; this may be a read error. The chain joins TRBV28 to TRBJ1-2; 9 bases agree with TRBD1. The J segment lost 4 bases and the V segment lost 5 bases, leaving 11 bases of the junction unmatched. The CDR3 covers 16 residues. Per germline, CDR1 MDHEN and CDR2 SYDVKM. The CDR3 coding sequence is TGTGCCAGCAGTACTGACGACAGGGGGTCGGGCTATGGCTACACCTTC. This gives the protein CASSTDDRGSGYGYTF.

This clonotype appeared a few times. The rearrangement links TRBV5-1 to TRBJ1-1; TRBD1 agrees at 7 bases. The V segment lost 5 bases and the J segment 1 base; nucleotides outside the gene matches: 14. Germline-derived CDR1 and CDR2 are SGHRS and YFSETQ. The CDR3 runs 17 residues. The CDR3 region is CASRVIYRGAENTEAFF. The DNA of the CDR3 is TGCGCCAGCAGGGTGATTTACAGGGGAGCGGAGAACACTGAAGCTTTCTTT.

This clonotype came up many times. The J gene is TRBJ2-7, the V gene TRBV4-1, with 8 bases matching TRBD1. This CDR3 is 16 amino acids long. The V gene end was trimmed by 3 bases and the J gene end by 6 bases; junction bases not matched to a gene: 13. Germline V gene data show CDR1 as MGHRA and CDR2 as YSYEKL. CDR3 amino acids: CASSQSFRGQVSEQYF. The CDR3 nucleotides are TGCGCCAGCAGCCAGAGCTTCAGGGGGCAGGTTTCCGAGCAGTACTTC.

This clonotype was detected ten times or more. V usage is TRBV6-2 or TRBV6-3 and J usage is TRBJ1-2; a weak D match, TRBD1 (5 bases). This CDR3 region has 15 residues. Trimming took off 5 bases at V and 0 bases at J, with 13 bases between the two ends. Germline CDR1 and CDR2: MNHEY and SVGEGT. The CDR3 DNA sequence: TGTGCCAGCAGTCTGATCCAGACAGCTAACTATGGCTACACCTTC. Its translation: CASSLIQTANYGYTF.

The V call is TRBV29-1, the J call TRBJ1-1; no firm D call. Germline CDR1 is SQVTM and CDR2 is ANQGSEA. The germline V and J ends were trimmed by 7 bases and 2 bases, with 14 bases remaining between them. CDR3 length: 13 residues. CDR3 sequence: CSGWANGNTEAFF. The DNA of the CDR3 is TGCAGCGGCTGGGCCAACGGTAACACTGAAGCTTTCTTT.

The chain couples TRBV4-1 to TRBJ1-5; D gene ambiguous. Between the trimmed V and J ends, which lost 3 bases and 12 bases, there was a span of 18 bases. The CDR3 totals 14 residues. Germline CDR1 MGHRA, CDR2 YSYEKL. Here the CDR3 DNA reads TGCGCCAGCAGCCAGGCAGGCCGGCCCCGGATCCAGCATTTT. Its protein product is CASSQAGRPRIQHF.

Comment on this clonotype: This may stem from a read error, because a much larger clone lies one nucleotide away. The rearrangement links TRBV2 to TRBJ2-5; D gene uncertain. The CDR3 covers 13 residues. The germline V gene has CDR1 SNHLY and CDR2 FYNNEI. The CDR3 loop reads CTSSVGSGETQYF. CDR3 nucleotides: TGTACCAGCAGTGTTGGGTCCGGAGAGACCCAGTACTTC.

This clonotype was observed a handful of times. V usage is TRBV30 and J usage is TRBJ1-4; no firm D call. This CDR3 is built from 11 residues. Germline CDR1 is GTSNPN and CDR2 is SVGIG (reference sequence). V was trimmed by 5 bases and J by 8 bases, leaving 9 bases between them. The CDR3 protein is CAWSTGEKLFF. CDR3 bases: TGTGCCTGGTCGACTGGGGAAAAACTGTTTTTT.

This clonotype was counted many times. This chain connects TRBV2 to TRBJ2-2, with TRBD2 matching 11 bases. Germline CDR1 reads SNHLY; CDR2 reads FYNNEI. J was trimmed by 2 bases and V by 7 bases; bases with no gene match: 3. The CDR3 covers 15 residues. The CDR3 sequence: CASTGTSGNTGELFF. Here the CDR3 DNA reads TGTGCCAGCACCGGGACTAGCGGAAACACCGGGGAGCTGTTTTTT.

The chain carries TRBV7-3 and TRBJ2-1, with 11 positions matching TRBD2. V shed 7 bases and J 9 bases; nucleotides not matched to a gene: 8. CDR1 is SGHTA and CDR2 is FQGTGA in the germline V gene. The CDR3 extends over 14 amino acids. In DNA, the CDR3 is TGTGCCAGCAATAGCGGGGGGGCGGGCGGTGAGCAGTTCTTC. This codes for CASNSGGAGGEQFF. Using reference TRBV7-3 and TRBJ2-1 for the parts outside the CDR3, the full variable domain is GAGVSQTPSNKVTEKGKYVELRCDPISGHTALYWYRQSLGQGPEFLIYFQGTGAADDSGLPNDRFFAVRPEGSVSTLKIQRTERGDSAVYLCASNSGGAGGEQFFGPGTRLTVL.

In this sample, this clonotype turned up a few times. The chain is built from TRBV27 and TRBJ2-7; D ambiguous. CDR1 MNHEY and CDR2 SMNVEV come from the germline V gene (reference sequence). V shed 2 bases and J shed 9 bases, with 11 bases lying between them. The length of the CDR3 is 12 residues. The CDR3 spells CASSLNRPWQYF. DNA of the CDR3: TGTGCCAGCAGTTTAAACCGACCCTGGCAGTACTTC.

The table lists this clonotype with many counts. This chain uses TRBV7-9 with TRBJ2-5, with 7 bases fitting TRBD2. V lost 1 base, J lost 3 bases, and 2 bases stayed unmatched. Germline V gene data show CDR1 as SEHNR and CDR2 as FQNEAQ (reference sequence). The CDR3 spans 14 residues. CDR3 amino acids: CASSLVGLEETQYF. CDR3 sequence (DNA): TGTGCCAGCAGCTTAGTAGGACTAGAAGAGACCCAGTACTTC.

The chain carries TRBV20-1 and TRBJ1-2; tentatively, D is TRBD1 (5 bases). This CDR3 is 11 amino acids long. The V end was cut by 5 bases, the J end by 4 bases, with 8 bases between. Germline lookup yields CDR1 DFQATT and CDR2 SNEGSKA (reference sequence). The CDR3 sequence: CSAPDTYGYTF. Here the CDR3 DNA reads TGCAGTGCTCCGGACACCTATGGCTACACCTTC.

This clonotype was recorded at least ten times. This chain joins TRBV10-3 and TRBJ1-5; D ambiguous. V lost 5 bases to trimming and J lost 4 bases, with 9 bases between them. CDR1 is ENHRY and CDR2 is SYGVKD in the germline V gene. The CDR3 contains 13 residues. The CDR3 here is CAISKDQNQPQHF. The DNA for the CDR3 is TGTGCCATCAGTAAGGACCAAAATCAGCCCCAGCATTTT.

There are a few counts of this clonotype. V is TRBV18 and J is TRBJ1-5; D call uncertain. From germline, CDR1 is KGHSH and CDR2 LQKENI. The CDR3 spans 13 residues. The germline V and J ends were trimmed by 4 bases and 5 bases, with 9 bases remaining between them. The CDR3: CASSRGVDQPQHF. The CDR3 bases are TGTGCCAGCTCACGTGGAGTAGATCAGCCCCAGCATTTT.

This clonotype came up many times. The chain recombines TRBV5-1 with TRBJ2-7; D not resolved. This CDR3 region has 14 residues. Germline V gene data show CDR1 as SGHRS and CDR2 as YFSETQ. Trimming removed 5 bases at V and 0 bases at J, with 12 bases between. The CDR3 DNA reads as TGCGCCAGCAGAGGCAGCCTCAGCTCCTACGAGCAGTACTTC. This sequence encodes CASRGSLSSYEQYF. The full variable domain, in which reference TRBV5-1 and TRBJ2-7 provide the parts outside the CDR3, is KAGVTQTPRYLIKTRGQQVTLSCSPISGHRSVSWYQQTPGQGLQFLFEYFSETQRNKGNFPGRFSGRQFSNSRSEMNVSTLELGDSALYLCASRGSLSSYEQYFGPGTRLTVT.

This clonotype was observed many times. The chain recombines TRBV6-1 with TRBJ1-1, with TRBD1 matching over 10 bases. The trim removed 6 bases at V and 7 bases at J, leaving 5 bases unmatched. CDR3 length: 13 residues. Germline V gene sequence: CDR1 MNHNS, CDR2 SASEGT. The CDR3 nucleotides are TGTGCCAGCAGCGGACAGGGGGGTCTTGAAGCTTTCTTT. It is translated as CASSGQGGLEAFF.

The table lists this clonotype with many counts. The chain has TRBV20-1 and TRBJ2-3, with D possibly being TRBD2 (5 bases). V dropped 0 bases and J dropped 0 bases, with 13 bases sitting between them. Per the germline V gene, CDR1 is DFQATT and CDR2 is SNEGSKA (reference sequence). This CDR3 is 16 amino acids long. CDR3 sequence (DNA): TGCAGTGCTAGAGATCTTAGCGTCTATAGCACAGATACGCAGTATTTT. It translates to CSARDLSVYSTDTQYF.